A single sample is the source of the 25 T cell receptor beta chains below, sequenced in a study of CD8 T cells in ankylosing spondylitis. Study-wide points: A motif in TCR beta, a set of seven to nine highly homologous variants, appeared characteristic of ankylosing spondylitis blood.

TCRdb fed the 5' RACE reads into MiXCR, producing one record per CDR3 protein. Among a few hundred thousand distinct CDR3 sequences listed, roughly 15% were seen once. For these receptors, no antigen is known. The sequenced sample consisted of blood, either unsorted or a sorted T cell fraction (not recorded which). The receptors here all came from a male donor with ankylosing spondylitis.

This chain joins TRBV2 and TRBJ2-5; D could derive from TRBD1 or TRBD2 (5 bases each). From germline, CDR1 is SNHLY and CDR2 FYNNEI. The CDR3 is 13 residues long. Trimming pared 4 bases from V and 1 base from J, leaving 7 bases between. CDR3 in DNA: TGTGCCAGCAGTGGGGACGTCCAAGAGACCCAGTACTTC. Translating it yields CASSGDVQETQYF.

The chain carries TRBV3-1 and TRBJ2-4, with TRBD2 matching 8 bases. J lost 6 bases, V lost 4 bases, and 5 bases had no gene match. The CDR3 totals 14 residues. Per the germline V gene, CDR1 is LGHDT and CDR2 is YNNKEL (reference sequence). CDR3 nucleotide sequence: TGTGCCAGCAGCCTTGGACTAGCAGGAAACATTCAGTACTTC. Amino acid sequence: CASSLGLAGNIQYF.

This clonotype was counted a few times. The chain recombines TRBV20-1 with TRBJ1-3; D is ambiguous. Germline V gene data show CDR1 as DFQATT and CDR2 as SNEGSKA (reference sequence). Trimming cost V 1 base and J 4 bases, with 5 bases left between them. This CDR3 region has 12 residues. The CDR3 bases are TGCAGTGCTAGAGGACCGGGAAACACCATATATTTT. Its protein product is CSARGPGNTIYF.

The chain's CDR3 is CASQRDRGGYTF. CDR3 nucleotide sequence: TGTGCCAGCCAGCGGGACAGGGGTGGCTACACCTTC. The V gene is TRBV2, the J gene TRBJ1-2; 10 bases are shared with TRBD1. After removal of 8 bases from V and 7 bases from J, the junction contained 4 bases not matched to a gene. The length of the CDR3 is 12 residues. Per germline, CDR1 SNHLY and CDR2 FYNNEI.

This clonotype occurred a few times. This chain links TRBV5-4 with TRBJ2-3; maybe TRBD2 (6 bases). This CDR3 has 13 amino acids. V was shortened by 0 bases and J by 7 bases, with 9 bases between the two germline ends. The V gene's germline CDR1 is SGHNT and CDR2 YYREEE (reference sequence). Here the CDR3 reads CASSLEEGNTQYF. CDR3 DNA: TGTGCCAGCAGCTTGGAGGAGGGAAATACGCAGTATTTT.

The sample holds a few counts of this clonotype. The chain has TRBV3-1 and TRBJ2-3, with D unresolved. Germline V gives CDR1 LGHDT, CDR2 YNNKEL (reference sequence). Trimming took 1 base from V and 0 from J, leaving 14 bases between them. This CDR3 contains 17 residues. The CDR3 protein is CASSQATTFFSTDTQYF. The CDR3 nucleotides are TGTGCCAGCAGCCAAGCGACGACATTTTTTAGCACAGATACGCAGTATTTT.

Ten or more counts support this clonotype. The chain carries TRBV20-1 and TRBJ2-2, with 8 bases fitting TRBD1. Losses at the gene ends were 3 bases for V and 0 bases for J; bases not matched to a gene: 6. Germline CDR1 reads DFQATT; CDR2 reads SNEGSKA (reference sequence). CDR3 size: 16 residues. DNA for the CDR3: TGCAGTGCTAGCCGCGGACAGGGCGCGAACACCGGGGAGCTGTTTTTT. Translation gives CSASRGQGANTGELFF.

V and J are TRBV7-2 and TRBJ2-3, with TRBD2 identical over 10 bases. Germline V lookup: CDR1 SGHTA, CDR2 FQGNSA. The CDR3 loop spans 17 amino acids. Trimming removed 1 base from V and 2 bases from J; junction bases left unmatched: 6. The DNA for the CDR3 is TGTGCCAGCAGCTTAGGGGTAGCGGGAGGACACACAGATACGCAGTATTTT. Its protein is CASSLGVAGGHTDTQYF.

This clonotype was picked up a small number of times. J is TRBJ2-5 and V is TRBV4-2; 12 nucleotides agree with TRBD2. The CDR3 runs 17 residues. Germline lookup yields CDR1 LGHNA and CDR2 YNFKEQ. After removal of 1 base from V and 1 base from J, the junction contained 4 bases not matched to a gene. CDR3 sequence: CASSQGLAGGVQETQYF. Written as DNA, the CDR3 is TGTGCCAGCAGCCAAGGTCTAGCGGGGGGGGTCCAAGAGACCCAGTACTTC.

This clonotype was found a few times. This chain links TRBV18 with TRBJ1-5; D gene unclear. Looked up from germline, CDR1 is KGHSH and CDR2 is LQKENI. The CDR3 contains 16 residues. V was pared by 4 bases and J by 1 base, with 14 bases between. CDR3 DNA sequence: TGTGCCAGCTCACTTGTGCCTCTTTCGAGCAATCAGCCCCAGCATTTT. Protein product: CASSLVPLSSNQPQHF.

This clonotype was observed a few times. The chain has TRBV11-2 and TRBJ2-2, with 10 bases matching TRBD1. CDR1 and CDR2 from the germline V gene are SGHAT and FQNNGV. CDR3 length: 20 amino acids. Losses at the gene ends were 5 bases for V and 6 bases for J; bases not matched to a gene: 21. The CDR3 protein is CASSPILGQGNWERAGELFF. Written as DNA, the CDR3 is TGTGCCAGCAGCCCTATTTTGGGACAGGGGAATTGGGAGAGGGCCGGGGAGCTGTTTTTT.

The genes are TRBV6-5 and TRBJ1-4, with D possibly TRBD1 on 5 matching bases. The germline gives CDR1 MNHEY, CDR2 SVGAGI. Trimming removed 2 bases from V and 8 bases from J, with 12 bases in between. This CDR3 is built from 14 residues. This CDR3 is CASSYVGGIEKLFF. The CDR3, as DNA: TGTGCCAGCAGTTACGTCGGGGGTATCGAAAAACTGTTTTTT.

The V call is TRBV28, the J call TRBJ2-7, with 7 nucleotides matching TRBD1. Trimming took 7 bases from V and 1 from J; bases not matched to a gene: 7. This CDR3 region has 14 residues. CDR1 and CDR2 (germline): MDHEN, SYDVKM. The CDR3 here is CASTNRGPSYEQYF. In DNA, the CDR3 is TGTGCCAGCACAAACAGGGGACCGTCCTACGAGCAGTACTTC.

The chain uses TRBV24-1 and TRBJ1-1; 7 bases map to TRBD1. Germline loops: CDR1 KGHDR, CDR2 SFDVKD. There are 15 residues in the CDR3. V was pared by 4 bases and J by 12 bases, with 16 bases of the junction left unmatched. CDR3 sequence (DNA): TGTGCCACCAGTGACCCCCGACAGGGAATGGGAGCGACTTTCTTT. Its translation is CATSDPRQGMGATFF.

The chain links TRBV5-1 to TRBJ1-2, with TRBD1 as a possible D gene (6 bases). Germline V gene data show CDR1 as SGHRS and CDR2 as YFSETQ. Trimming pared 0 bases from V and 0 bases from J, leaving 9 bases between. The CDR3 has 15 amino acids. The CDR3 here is CASSLGTAANYGYTF. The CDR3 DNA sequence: TGCGCCAGCAGCTTGGGGACAGCCGCTAACTATGGCTACACCTTC.

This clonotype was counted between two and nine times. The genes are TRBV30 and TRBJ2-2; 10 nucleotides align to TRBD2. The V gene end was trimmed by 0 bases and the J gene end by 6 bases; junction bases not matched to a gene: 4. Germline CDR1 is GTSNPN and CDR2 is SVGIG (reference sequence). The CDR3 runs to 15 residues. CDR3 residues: CAWSVPSGRSGELFF. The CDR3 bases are TGTGCCTGGAGTGTCCCTAGCGGGAGATCCGGGGAGCTGTTTTTT.

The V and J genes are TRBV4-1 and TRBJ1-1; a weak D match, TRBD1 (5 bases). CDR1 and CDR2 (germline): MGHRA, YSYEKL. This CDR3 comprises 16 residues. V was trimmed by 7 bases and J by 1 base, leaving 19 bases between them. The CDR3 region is CASTPQLGRRNTEAFF. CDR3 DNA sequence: TGCGCCAGCACCCCCCAGCTGGGGCGAAGGAACACTGAAGCTTTCTTT.

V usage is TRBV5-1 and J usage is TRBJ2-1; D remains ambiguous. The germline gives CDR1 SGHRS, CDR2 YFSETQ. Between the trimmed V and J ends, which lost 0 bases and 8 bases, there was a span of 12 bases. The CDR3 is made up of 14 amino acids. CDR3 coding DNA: TGCGCCAGCAGCTTGGTGTTAGCACGGGATGAGCAGTTCTTC. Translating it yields CASSLVLARDEQFF. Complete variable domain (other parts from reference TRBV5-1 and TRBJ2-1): KAGVTQTPRYLIKTRGQQVTLSCSPISGHRSVSWYQQTPGQGLQFLFEYFSETQRNKGNFPGRFSGRQFSNSRSEMNVSTLELGDSALYLCASSLVLARDEQFFGPGTRLTVL.

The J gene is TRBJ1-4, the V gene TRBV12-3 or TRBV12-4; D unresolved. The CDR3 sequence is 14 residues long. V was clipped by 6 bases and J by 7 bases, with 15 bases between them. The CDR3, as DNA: TGTGCCAGCAGCCGCACAGAGGGAGGTGAAAAACTGTTTTTT. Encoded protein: CASSRTEGGEKLFF.

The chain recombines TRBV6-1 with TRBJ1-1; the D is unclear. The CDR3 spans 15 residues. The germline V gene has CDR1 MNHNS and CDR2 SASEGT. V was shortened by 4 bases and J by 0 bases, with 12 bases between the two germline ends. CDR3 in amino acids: CASSGWTRLNTEAFF. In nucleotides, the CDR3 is TGTGCCAGCAGTGGGTGGACGCGGCTGAACACTGAAGCTTTCTTT.

The CDR3 coding sequence is TGTGCCAGCAGTCTACAGGGGGTGCGTACTGAAGCTTTCTTT. Translating it yields CASSLQGVRTEAFF. The J gene is TRBJ1-1, the V gene TRBV2, with 8 bases lining up with TRBD1. V lost 5 bases, J lost 5 bases, and 7 bases stayed unmatched. This CDR3 has 14 amino acids. Germline CDR1 is SNHLY and CDR2 is FYNNEI.

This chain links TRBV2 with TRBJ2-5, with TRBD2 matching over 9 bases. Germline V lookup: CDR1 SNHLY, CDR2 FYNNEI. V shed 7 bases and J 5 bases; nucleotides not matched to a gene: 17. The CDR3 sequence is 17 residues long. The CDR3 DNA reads TGTGCCAGCACTAACAATGAACCGGGACTAGCTGGGGAGACCCAGTACTTC. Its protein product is CASTNNEPGLAGETQYF.

CDR3 in amino acids: CSSGRTNEQFF. The CDR3 bases are TGCAGTAGCGGGAGGACCAATGAGCAGTTCTTC. The rearrangement links TRBV20-1 to TRBJ2-1; TRBD2 matches 9 bases. The V gene end was trimmed by 8 bases and the J gene end by 6 bases; junction bases not matched to a gene: 2. CDR3 length: 11 residues. The V gene's germline CDR1 is DFQATT and CDR2 SNEGSKA (reference sequence).

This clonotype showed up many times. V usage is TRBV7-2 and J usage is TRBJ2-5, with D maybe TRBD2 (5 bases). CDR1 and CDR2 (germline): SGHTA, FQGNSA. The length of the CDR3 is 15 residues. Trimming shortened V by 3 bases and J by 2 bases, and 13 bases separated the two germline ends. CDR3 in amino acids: CASSLSSGVQETQYF. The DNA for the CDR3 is TGTGCCAGCAGCTTGAGTTCCGGGGTTCAAGAGACCCAGTACTTC.

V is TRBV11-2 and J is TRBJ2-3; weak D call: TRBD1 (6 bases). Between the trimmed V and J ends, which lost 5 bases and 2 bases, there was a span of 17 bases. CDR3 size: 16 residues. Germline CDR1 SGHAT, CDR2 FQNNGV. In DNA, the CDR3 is TGTGCCAGCAGCCCCAAGGGGGACCACGCCACAGATACGCAGTATTTT. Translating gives CASSPKGDHATDTQYF. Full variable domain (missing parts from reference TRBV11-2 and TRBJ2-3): EAGVAQSPRYKIIEKRQSVAFWCNPISGHATLYWYQQILGQGPKLLIQFQNNGVVDDSQLPKDRFSAERLKGVDSTLKIQPAKLEDSAVYLCASSPKGDHATDTQYFGPGTRLTVL.